This T cell receptor (beta chain) was retrieved from a study of blood T cells in healthy people across ages. Using a J-beta primer mix together with a sample-barcoded 5' primer, a second PCR was run for roughly 7 to 12 cycles. TCRdb passed the 5' RACE reads through MiXCR, listing each CDR3 protein once. In the table there are roughly 1.4 million distinct CDR3 sequences, roughly 60% of which are singletons. Isolation of PBMCs gave at least 6 million cells per sample. The sequenced sample was blood. The sequence derives from a man in his late teens or twenties in good health.

CDR3 sequence reads: CASRHREGLHNEQFF. CDR3 bases: TGTGCCAGCAGGCATCGGGAGGGCTTACATAATGAGCAGTTCTTC. The chain joins TRBV7-6 to TRBJ2-1; 8 bases match TRBD2. The CDR3 extends over 15 amino acids. Germline V gives CDR1 SGHVS, CDR2 FNYEAQ. The ends lost 6 bases at V and 7 bases at J; junction bases unmatched: 11.